The 4 T cell receptor beta chains given below trace back to one sample, sequenced in a study of OX40 agonist ivuxolimab in advanced cancers. Libraries were prepared by immunoSEQ multiplex PCR; TCRdb keeps only in-frame clonotypes and omits some of them. The top ten clones hold 32% of a sample with around 13,000 clones, around 74% of them seen once. The sample here was CD4+ or CD8+ T cells sorted from blood, taken in a trial of the OX40 agonist ivuxolimab. These receptor sequences come from an adult with an advanced solid tumor such as melanoma, head and neck, liver or kidney cancer.

The CDR3 DNA reads TGTGCCAGCAGCTACCTGGGACAGCCCCAGCATTTT. The encoded protein is CASSYLGQPQHF. The chain links TRBV7-9 to TRBJ1-5; no definite D call. The ends were cut back, 4 bases at V and 7 bases at J, with 8 bases in the middle. CDR1 is SEHNR, CDR2 FQNEAQ, per germline (reference sequence). The length of the CDR3 is 12 residues.

The chain is built from TRBV27 and TRBJ1-2; a weak D match, TRBD1 (5 bases). The CDR3 loop spans 12 amino acids. Per the germline V gene, CDR1 is MNHEY and CDR2 is SMNVEV (reference sequence). V was cut by 6 bases and J by 6 bases, with 11 bases left in between. The chain's CDR3 is CASRARGHGYTF. In DNA, the CDR3 is TGTGCCAGCAGAGCCCGGGGACATGGCTACACCTTC.

The chain carries TRBV7-9 and TRBJ2-1; 7 nucleotides align to TRBD1. In germline, CDR1 is SEHNR, CDR2 FQNEAQ (reference sequence). J gave up 8 bases and V 1 base, and 8 bases lay outside the gene matches. The CDR3 spans 15 residues. CDR3 sequence: CASSLVGGARDEQFF. CDR3 coding DNA: TGTGCCAGCAGCTTAGTAGGGGGCGCGAGGGATGAGCAGTTCTTC.

The table lists this clone with a count of one. The CDR3 region is CASSGSLSRDYNEQFF. The CDR3 region has the DNA TGCGCCAGCAGTGGTTCCCTCTCTAGGGATTACAATGAGCAGTTCTTC. The chain has TRBV10-1 and TRBJ2-1; D remains ambiguous. Germline values: CDR1 WNHNN, CDR2 SYGVQD (reference sequence). The CDR3 contains 16 residues. The ends were cut back, 4 bases at V and 4 bases at J, with 17 bases in the middle.